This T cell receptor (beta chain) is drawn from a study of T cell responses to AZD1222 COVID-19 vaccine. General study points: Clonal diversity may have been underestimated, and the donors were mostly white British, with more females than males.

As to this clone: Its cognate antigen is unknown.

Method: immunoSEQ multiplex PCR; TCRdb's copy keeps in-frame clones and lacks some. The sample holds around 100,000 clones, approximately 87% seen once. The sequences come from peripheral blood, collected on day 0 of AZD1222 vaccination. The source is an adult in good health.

CDR3 sequence: CASRSSAVQQGGMGANTEAFF. The DNA for the CDR3 is TGTGCCAGCAGGTCCTCGGCGGTCCAACAGGGAGGGATGGGAGCGAACACTGAAGCTTTCTTT. The rearrangement joins TRBV27 to TRBJ1-1; D is possibly TRBD1 (6 bases). The germline V gene has CDR1 MNHEY and CDR2 SMNVEV (reference sequence). V was clipped by 6 bases and J by 1 base, with 33 bases between them. The CDR3 is 21 amino acids.